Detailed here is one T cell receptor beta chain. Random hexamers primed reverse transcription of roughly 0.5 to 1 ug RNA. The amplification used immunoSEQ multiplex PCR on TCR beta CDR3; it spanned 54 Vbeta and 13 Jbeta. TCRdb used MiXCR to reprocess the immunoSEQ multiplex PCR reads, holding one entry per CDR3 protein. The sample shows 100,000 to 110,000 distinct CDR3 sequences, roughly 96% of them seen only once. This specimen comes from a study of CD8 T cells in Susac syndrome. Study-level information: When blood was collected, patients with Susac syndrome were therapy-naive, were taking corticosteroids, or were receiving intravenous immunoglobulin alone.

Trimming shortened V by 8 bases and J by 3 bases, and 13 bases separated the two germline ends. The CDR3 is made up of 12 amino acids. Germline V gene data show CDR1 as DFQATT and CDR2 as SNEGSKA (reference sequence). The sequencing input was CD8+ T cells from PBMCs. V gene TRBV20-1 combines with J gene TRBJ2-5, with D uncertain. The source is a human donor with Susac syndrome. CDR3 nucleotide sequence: TGCAGTCTAGTCACCTCGGAAGAGACCCAGTACTTC. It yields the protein CSLVTSEETQYF.